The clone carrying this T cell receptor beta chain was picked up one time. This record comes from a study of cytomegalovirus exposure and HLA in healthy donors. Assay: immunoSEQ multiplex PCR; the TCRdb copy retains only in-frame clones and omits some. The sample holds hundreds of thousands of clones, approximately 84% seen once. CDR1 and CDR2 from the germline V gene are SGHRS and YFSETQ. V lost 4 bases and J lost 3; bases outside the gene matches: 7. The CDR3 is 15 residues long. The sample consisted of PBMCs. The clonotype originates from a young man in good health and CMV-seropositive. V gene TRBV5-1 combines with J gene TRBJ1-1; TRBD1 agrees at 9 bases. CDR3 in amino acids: CASSLKGQGYTEAFF. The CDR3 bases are TGCGCCAGCAGCCTTAAGGGACAGGGATACACTGAAGCTTTCTTT.